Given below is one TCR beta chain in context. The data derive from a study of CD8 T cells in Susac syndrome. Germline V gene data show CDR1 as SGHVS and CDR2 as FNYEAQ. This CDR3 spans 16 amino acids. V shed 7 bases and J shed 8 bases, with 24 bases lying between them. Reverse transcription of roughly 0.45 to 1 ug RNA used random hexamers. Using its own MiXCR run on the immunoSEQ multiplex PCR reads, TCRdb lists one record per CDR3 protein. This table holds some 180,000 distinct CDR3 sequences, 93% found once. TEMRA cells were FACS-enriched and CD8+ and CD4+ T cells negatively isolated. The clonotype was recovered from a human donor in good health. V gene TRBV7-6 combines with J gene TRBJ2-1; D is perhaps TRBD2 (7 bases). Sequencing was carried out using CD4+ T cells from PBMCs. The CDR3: CASTREGDPLVDEQFF. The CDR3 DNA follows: TGTGCCAGCACCAGGGAGGGGGACCCGTTGGTGGATGAGCAGTTCTTC.